This T cell receptor (beta chain) was found in a study of OX40 agonist ivuxolimab in advanced cancers. Using immunoSEQ multiplex PCR, the repertoire was profiled, and TCRdb retains in-frame clones only, with some absent. The repertoire has over 50,000 clones, roughly 90% of them found once; the top ten carry around 0.6%. From germline, CDR1 is MNHNY and CDR2 SVGAGI (reference sequence). The V gene lost 0 bases and the J gene lost 2 bases, with 7 bases spanning the gap. There are 15 residues in the CDR3. Sequencing was performed on CD4+ or CD8+ T cells sorted from blood, taken in a trial of the OX40 agonist ivuxolimab. The sequence was obtained from an adult with an advanced solid tumor such as melanoma, head and neck, liver or kidney cancer. The rearrangement links TRBV6-6 to TRBJ2-2; D gene uncertain. The CDR3 bases are TGTGCCAGCAGTTACTCATCCACAAACACCGGGGAGCTGTTTTTT. Amino acid sequence: CASSYSSTNTGELFF.